Shown below are 30 T cell receptor beta chains from a single sample sequenced in a study of blood T cell repertoires in COVID-19. Assay used: immunoSEQ multiplex PCR; TCRdb lists only in-frame clones, some missing. The data show approximately 160,000 clones, roughly 81% seen once. Specimen: peripheral blood. All receptors come from a man in his forties who had recovered from COVID-19.

The chain recombines TRBV6-2 or TRBV6-3 with TRBJ2-1; tentatively, D is TRBD1 (6 bases). The CDR3 extends over 19 amino acids. V lost 0 bases and J lost 7, with 25 bases in between. The germline gives CDR1 MNHEY, CDR2 SVGEGT. CDR3 loop: CASSYSNLRQAGWGNEQFF. For the CDR3, the DNA is TGTGCCAGCAGTTACTCGAATTTGAGACAGGCAGGTTGGGGTAATGAGCAGTTCTTC.

This sequence joins TRBV4-2 and TRBJ1-3; D gene ambiguous. Germline V gene lookup returns CDR1 LGHNA and CDR2 YNFKEQ. V shed 0 bases and J shed 0 bases, with 9 bases lying between them. This CDR3 has 16 residues. This CDR3 is CASSQDQDSSGNTIYF. The CDR3 DNA reads as TGTGCCAGCAGCCAAGACCAGGATAGCTCTGGAAACACCATATATTTT.

The chain has TRBV18 and TRBJ2-7, with D possibly being TRBD1 (6 bases). This CDR3 has 15 amino acids. V was pared by 3 bases and J by 2 bases, with 14 bases between. Germline-derived CDR1 and CDR2 are KGHSH and LQKENI. CDR3 nucleotides: TGTGCCAGCTCACCTTCCGGGACACCGACCTACGAGCAGTACTTC. Its translation is CASSPSGTPTYEQYF.

The chain has TRBV9 and TRBJ2-3; perhaps TRBD2 as D (8 bases). This CDR3 has 16 amino acids. CDR1 SGDLS and CDR2 YYNGEE come from the germline V gene. V was pared by 4 bases and J by 5 bases, with 20 bases between. Written as DNA, the CDR3 is TGTGCCAGCAGCCCAGGGGGTAGCGGGATGGGAGATACGCAGTATTTT. Its protein product is CASSPGGSGMGDTQYF.

The CDR3 protein is CASRGRQGASGYTF. In DNA form, the CDR3 reads TGTGCCAGTAGAGGTAGACAGGGAGCCTCTGGCTACACCTTC. V is TRBV19 and J is TRBJ1-2; TRBD1 aligns across 7 bases. CDR3 length: 14 amino acids. The trim removed 6 bases at V and 7 bases at J, leaving 11 bases unmatched. Germline values: CDR1 LNHDA, CDR2 SQIVND (reference sequence).

V and J are TRBV25-1 and TRBJ2-7; perhaps TRBD1 as D (6 bases). This CDR3 comprises 12 residues. Germline-derived CDR1 and CDR2 are MGHDK and SYGVNS. The V and J ends lost 6 bases and 2 bases respectively, with 8 bases between them. CDR3 residues: CASRGTTYEQYF. CDR3 nucleotides: TGTGCCAGCAGGGGGACAACCTACGAGCAGTACTTC.

The chain recombines TRBV24-1 with TRBJ2-2; TRBD2 matches at 9 bases. Germline CDR1 reads KGHDR; CDR2 reads SFDVKD. Trimming cost V 5 bases and J 2 bases; bases outside gene matches: 14. CDR3 length: 19 residues. CDR3 in amino acids: CATSASGLARGDNTGELFF. The CDR3 bases are TGTGCCACCAGTGCCTCAGGACTAGCGAGGGGTGATAACACCGGGGAGCTGTTTTTT.

V usage is TRBV19 and J usage is TRBJ2-4; tentative D call: TRBD2 (6 bases). Germline lookup yields CDR1 LNHDA and CDR2 SQIVND (reference sequence). V was pared by 7 bases and J by 0 bases, with 13 bases between. This CDR3 comprises 15 residues. The CDR3 nucleotides are TGTGCCAGTACTGGAGGGTATAGAGCCAAAAACATTCAGTACTTC. The encoded protein is CASTGGYRAKNIQYF.

V is TRBV4-3 and J is TRBJ2-7; D is perhaps TRBD2 (5 bases). The V gene's germline CDR1 is LGHNA and CDR2 YSLEER. This CDR3 has 15 amino acids. V lost 0 bases and J 2 bases, leaving 11 bases between the germline ends. In nucleotides, the CDR3 is TGCGCCAGCAGCCAAGATTACGTCGGGACCTACGAGCAGTACTTC. It codes for CASSQDYVGTYEQYF.

This clone is a singleton in its sample. The chain recombines TRBV11-3 with TRBJ2-1; a possible D gene is TRBD2 (7 bases). The CDR3 length is 20 residues. Germline CDR1 SGHNT, CDR2 YENEEA. Trimming took off 0 bases at V and 1 base at J, with 22 bases between the two ends. The CDR3 loop is CASSLDGLMRGGPSYNEQFF. The CDR3 region has the DNA TGTGCCAGCAGCTTAGATGGGCTCATGAGGGGGGGGCCATCCTACAATGAGCAGTTCTTC.

The V and J genes are TRBV30 and TRBJ2-7, with 9 nucleotides matching TRBD1. Germline assignment: CDR1 GTSNPN and CDR2 SVGIG (reference sequence). After removal of 6 bases from V and 2 bases from J, the junction contained 5 bases not matched to a gene. This CDR3 comprises 13 residues. Here the CDR3 reads CACPGQGTYEQYF. CDR3 sequence (DNA): TGTGCCTGTCCTGGACAGGGGACCTACGAGCAGTACTTC.

This clone was observed a few times. CDR3 coding DNA: TGTGCCACCAGCAGCTTCGGGACTCCCGCCGACGAGCAGTACTTC. This encodes CATSSFGTPADEQYF. This sequence joins TRBV15 and TRBJ2-7, with D perhaps matching TRBD2 (6 bases). The germline V gene encodes CDR1 LNHNV and CDR2 YYDKDF (reference sequence). The CDR3 consists of 15 residues. Between the trimmed V and J ends, which lost 3 bases and 5 bases, there was a span of 17 bases.

The chain is built from TRBV7-9 and TRBJ2-2; 7 bases line up with TRBD1. This CDR3 comprises 13 residues. J gave up 7 bases and V 5 bases, and 4 bases lay outside the gene matches. Germline loops: CDR1 SEHNR, CDR2 FQNEAQ (reference sequence). The CDR3 spells CASSEQGVGELFF. CDR3 DNA: TGTGCCAGCAGCGAGCAGGGGGTCGGGGAGCTGTTTTTT.

V gene TRBV5-4 combines with J gene TRBJ2-1; 9 bases line up with TRBD2. The trim removed 6 bases at V and 8 bases at J, leaving 12 bases unmatched. From germline, CDR1 is SGHNT and CDR2 YYREEE (reference sequence). CDR3 length: 15 residues. CDR3 in DNA: TGTGCCAGCATCCCTGGGGTAGCGGGAGTGGATGAGCAGTTCTTC. Its protein is CASIPGVAGVDEQFF.

The CDR3 nucleotides read TGTGCCAGTACCGGACTAGCAATAGGATCCTACAATGAGCAGTTCTTC. Amino acid sequence: CASTGLAIGSYNEQFF. V is TRBV19 and J is TRBJ2-1, with TRBD2 matching 8 bases. The CDR3 is 16 amino acids. V lost 7 bases, J lost 1 base, and 9 bases stayed unmatched. Per germline, CDR1 LNHDA and CDR2 SQIVND (reference sequence).

The chain joins TRBV9 to TRBJ2-3; TRBD2 matches at 8 bases. V shed 1 base, J shed 5 bases, and the junction held 9 bases outside the gene matches. Germline CDR1 is SGDLS and CDR2 is YYNGEE. This CDR3 comprises 16 residues. The CDR3 nucleotides are TGTGCCAGCAGCGTATCTGGCGGGGGGCAGAGAGATACGCAGTATTTT. Protein: CASSVSGGGQRDTQYF.

The chain combines TRBV6-4 with TRBJ1-5; TRBD1 agrees at 7 bases. Germline V gene sequence: CDR1 MRHNA, CDR2 SNTAGT. J lost 7 bases, V lost 7 bases, and 13 bases had no gene match. The CDR3 loop spans 15 amino acids. The CDR3 is CASIPRDRVEQPQHF. The CDR3 coding sequence is TGTGCCAGCATTCCCCGAGACAGGGTTGAGCAGCCCCAGCATTTT.

The chain uses TRBV6-5 and TRBJ2-1, with TRBD2 identical over 10 bases. The CDR3 totals 15 residues. Per germline, CDR1 MNHEY and CDR2 SVGAGI. V dropped 7 bases and J dropped 5; count of bases not matched to a gene: 8. The CDR3, as DNA: TGTGCCAGCAATTCCCGTCTAGCGGGGGACAATGAGCAGTTCTTC. Its protein product is CASNSRLAGDNEQFF.

This clone was seen only once. The chain uses TRBV27 and TRBJ2-2; tentatively, D is TRBD2 (6 bases). The V gene's germline CDR1 is MNHEY and CDR2 SMNVEV (reference sequence). The CDR3 consists of 13 residues. Trimming removed 3 bases from V and 4 bases from J, with 6 bases in between. This chain's CDR3 is CASSLGGTGELFF. In nucleotides, the CDR3 is TGTGCCAGCAGTTTGGGGGGCACCGGGGAGCTGTTTTTT.

The chain links TRBV11-2 to TRBJ1-6; possible D gene TRBD1, 5 bases. Trimming pared 2 bases from V and 7 bases from J, leaving 12 bases between. Germline CDR1 SGHAT, CDR2 FQNNGV. The CDR3 length is 15 residues. Here the CDR3 reads CASSLRQLPNSPLHF. CDR3 DNA sequence: TGTGCCAGCAGCTTACGACAGCTACCCAATTCACCCCTCCACTTT.

The chain employs TRBV9 and TRBJ2-5; TRBD2 matches 9 bases. Looked up from germline, CDR1 is SGDLS and CDR2 is YYNGEE. The CDR3 is 14 amino acids. V was pared by 4 bases and J by 6 bases, with 7 bases of the junction left unmatched. CDR3 coding DNA: TGTGCCAGCAGCCCAGGGACTAGCTTCCAGACCCAGTACTTC. This encodes CASSPGTSFQTQYF.

The chain uses TRBV29-1 and TRBJ2-1; TRBD2 matches 9 bases. The germline V gene has CDR1 SQVTM and CDR2 ANQGSEA. V lost 3 bases, J lost 8 bases, and 11 bases stayed unmatched. The CDR3 loop spans 15 amino acids. CDR3 in DNA: TGCAGCGTTGACGCAGGCGGGAGGGCCCTTTATGAGCAGTTCTTC. Its translation: CSVDAGGRALYEQFF.

This chain joins TRBV12-3 or TRBV12-4 and TRBJ1-5; tentatively, D is TRBD1 (5 bases). This CDR3 is 13 amino acids long. V was shortened by 3 bases and J by 2 bases, with 5 bases between the two germline ends. The CDR3 DNA is TGTGCCAGCAGTTTGACAGGCAATCAGCCCCAGCATTTT. Its protein is CASSLTGNQPQHF.

This rearrangement joins TRBV12-5 to TRBJ2-7; tentatively, D is TRBD2 (6 bases). CDR3 length equals 14 residues. Per the germline V gene, CDR1 is LGHNT and CDR2 is FRNRAP. Trimming pared 7 bases from V and 7 bases from J, leaving 20 bases between. CDR3 sequence: CASALPLGGGEQYF. The CDR3 nucleotides read TGTGCTAGTGCCCTCCCTCTCGGGGGAGGAGAGCAGTACTTC.

This chain connects TRBV11-3 to TRBJ2-1; a possible D gene is TRBD2 (6 bases). From germline, CDR1 is SGHNT and CDR2 YENEEA. This CDR3 is built from 15 residues. Trimming stripped 3 bases from V and 1 base from J, with 10 bases between. DNA of the CDR3: TGTGCCAGCAGCTTCGGAGGGGTTTCCTACAATGAGCAGTTCTTC. Protein sequence: CASSFGGVSYNEQFF.

The V gene is TRBV28, the J gene TRBJ2-6, with D possibly being TRBD2 (6 bases). CDR3 length equals 15 residues. V dropped 7 bases and J dropped 0 bases, with 10 bases sitting between them. Germline V gives CDR1 MDHEN, CDR2 SYDVKM. CDR3: CASTQGGSGANVLTF. CDR3 bases: TGTGCCAGCACTCAGGGAGGCTCTGGGGCCAACGTCCTGACTTTC.

DNA of the CDR3: TGTGCCAGCAGCGTAGCTACGGTTAATGAGCAGTTCTTC. It encodes CASSVATVNEQFF. The chain uses TRBV9 and TRBJ2-1; D remains unclear. Germline V CDR1 and CDR2: SGDLS, YYNGEE. The ends were cut back, 0 bases at V and 7 bases at J, with 8 bases in the middle. This CDR3 contains 13 residues.

This chain connects TRBV2 to TRBJ2-7; TRBD1 matches at 9 bases. Looked up from germline, CDR1 is SNHLY and CDR2 is FYNNEI. This CDR3 contains 15 residues. J gave up 2 bases and V 6 bases, and 8 bases lay outside the gene matches. CDR3 loop: CASSQGQGFTYEQYF. In DNA, the CDR3 is TGTGCCAGCAGCCAAGGACAGGGGTTCACCTACGAGCAGTACTTC. Variable domain in full (rest from reference TRBV2 and TRBJ2-7): EPEVTQTPSHQVTQMGQEVILRCVPISNHLYFYWYRQILGQKVEFLVSFYNNEISEKSEIFDDQFSVERPDGSNFTLKIRSTKLEDSAMYFCASSQGQGFTYEQYFGPGTRLTVT.

This clone was counted a single time. This chain connects TRBV19 to TRBJ2-2, with 14 bases matching TRBD2. CDR1 is LNHDA, CDR2 SQIVND, per germline (reference sequence). V gave up 5 bases and J gave up 5 bases; unmatched junction bases: 10. CDR3 size: 18 residues. DNA for the CDR3: TGTGCCAGTAGTCCCCGGACTAGCGGGAGGCTTCGGACCGGGGAGCTGTTTTTT. Translating gives CASSPRTSGRLRTGELFF.

This chain links TRBV6-5 with TRBJ1-2, with D uncertain. The ends were cut back, 0 bases at V and 3 bases at J, with 5 bases in the middle. This CDR3 is 13 amino acids long. From germline, CDR1 is MNHEY and CDR2 SVGAGI. CDR3 sequence reads: CASSYSEHYGYTF. CDR3 in DNA: TGTGCCAGCAGTTACTCGGAGCACTATGGCTACACCTTC.